This T cell receptor (beta chain) was captured in a study of blood T cell repertoires in COVID-19. Germline V CDR1 and CDR2: MNHEY, SVGEGT. V shed 2 bases and J shed 3 bases, with 8 bases lying between them. The CDR3 runs to 14 residues. Clones were sequenced by immunoSEQ multiplex PCR, and TCRdb holds only the in-frame ones, with some missing. The sample records several thousand clones, just over 85% being singletons. Sequenced input: peripheral blood. The chain is built from TRBV6-2 or TRBV6-3 and TRBJ1-5; D uncertain. This clonotype was sampled from a human donor in a cohort sampled during active COVID-19. CDR3 coding DNA: TGTGCCAGCAGTTACACGGTCTCCAATCAGCCCCAGCATTTT. The encoded protein is CASSYTVSNQPQHF.